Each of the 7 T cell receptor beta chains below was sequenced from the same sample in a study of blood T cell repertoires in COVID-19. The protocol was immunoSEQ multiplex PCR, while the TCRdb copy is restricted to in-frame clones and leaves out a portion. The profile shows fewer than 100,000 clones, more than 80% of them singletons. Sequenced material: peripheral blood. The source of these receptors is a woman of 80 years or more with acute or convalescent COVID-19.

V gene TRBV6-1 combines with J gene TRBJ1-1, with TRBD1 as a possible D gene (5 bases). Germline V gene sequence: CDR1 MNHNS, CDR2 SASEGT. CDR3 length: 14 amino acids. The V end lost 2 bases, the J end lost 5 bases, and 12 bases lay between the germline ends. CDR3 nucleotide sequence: TGTGCCAGCAGTGAACGGGGGTTAGGGACTGAAGCTTTCTTT. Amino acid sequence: CASSERGLGTEAFF.

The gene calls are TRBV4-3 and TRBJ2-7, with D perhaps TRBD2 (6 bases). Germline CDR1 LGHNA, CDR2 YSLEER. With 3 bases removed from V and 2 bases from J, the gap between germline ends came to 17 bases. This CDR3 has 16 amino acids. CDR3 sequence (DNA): TGCGCCAGCAGCCAGGGAGGTGCAGGTTACCCCTACGAGCAGTACTTC. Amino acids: CASSQGGAGYPYEQYF.

The CDR3 DNA reads as TGTGCCAGCAGTCACTTGGGGGGCGAGCAGTACTTC. This encodes CASSHLGGEQYF. The chain has TRBV6-5 and TRBJ2-7, with D tentatively TRBD2 (6 bases). In germline, CDR1 is MNHEY, CDR2 SVGAGI. Trimming left V 5 bases short and J 6 bases short, with 11 bases between. This CDR3 is built from 12 residues.

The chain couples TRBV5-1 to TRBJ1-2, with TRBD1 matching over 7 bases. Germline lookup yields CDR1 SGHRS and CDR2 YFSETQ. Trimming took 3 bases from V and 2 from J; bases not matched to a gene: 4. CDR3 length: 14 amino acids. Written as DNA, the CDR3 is TGCGCCAGCAGCTCGACAGGGAACAACTATGGCTACACCTTC. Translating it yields CASSSTGNNYGYTF. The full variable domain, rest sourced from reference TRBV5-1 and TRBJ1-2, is KAGVTQTPRYLIKTRGQQVTLSCSPISGHRSVSWYQQTPGQGLQFLFEYFSETQRNKGNFPGRFSGRQFSNSRSEMNVSTLELGDSALYLCASSSTGNNYGYTFGSGTRLTVV.

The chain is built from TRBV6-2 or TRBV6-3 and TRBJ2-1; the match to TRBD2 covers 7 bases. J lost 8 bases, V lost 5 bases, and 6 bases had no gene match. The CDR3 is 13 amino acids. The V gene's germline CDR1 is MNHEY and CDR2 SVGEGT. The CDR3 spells CASSRLAGDEQFF. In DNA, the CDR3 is TGTGCCAGCAGTCGACTAGCCGGGGATGAGCAGTTCTTC.

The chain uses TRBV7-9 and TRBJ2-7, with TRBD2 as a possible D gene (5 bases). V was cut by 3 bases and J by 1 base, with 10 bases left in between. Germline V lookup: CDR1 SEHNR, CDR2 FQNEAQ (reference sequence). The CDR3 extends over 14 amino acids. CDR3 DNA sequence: TGTGCCAGCAGCTTTACTGGAGGATCCTACGAGCAGTACTTC. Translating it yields CASSFTGGSYEQYF.

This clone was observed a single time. This chain's CDR3 is CASSGQKMGGYTF. The CDR3 bases are TGTGCCAGCAGCGGACAGAAAATGGGGGGCTACACCTTC. V is TRBV27 and J is TRBJ1-2, with D possibly TRBD1 on 6 matching bases. CDR3 size: 13 residues. Between the trimmed V and J ends, which lost 6 bases and 8 bases, there was a span of 16 bases. The V gene's germline CDR1 is MNHEY and CDR2 SMNVEV (reference sequence).